The T cell receptor beta chain under discussion was sequenced for a study of OX40 agonist ivuxolimab in advanced cancers. The CDR3 contains 13 residues. Germline V gene sequence: CDR1 LGHNA, CDR2 YSLEER. V gave up 5 bases and J gave up 3 bases, with 11 bases separating them. Measured with immunoSEQ multiplex PCR; TCRdb has only the in-frame clones, and not every one. The data show some 54,000 clones, 84% seen once. This chain connects TRBV4-3 to TRBJ2-7, with a possible D match to TRBD1 (6 bases). This TCR came from an adult with an advanced solid tumor such as melanoma, head and neck, liver or kidney cancer. The sequenced sample was CD4+ or CD8+ T cells sorted from blood, obtained in a trial of the OX40 agonist ivuxolimab. This CDR3 is CASSLVGGYEQYF. CDR3 nucleotide sequence: TGCGCCAGCAGCTTAGTAGGGGGCTACGAGCAGTACTTC.